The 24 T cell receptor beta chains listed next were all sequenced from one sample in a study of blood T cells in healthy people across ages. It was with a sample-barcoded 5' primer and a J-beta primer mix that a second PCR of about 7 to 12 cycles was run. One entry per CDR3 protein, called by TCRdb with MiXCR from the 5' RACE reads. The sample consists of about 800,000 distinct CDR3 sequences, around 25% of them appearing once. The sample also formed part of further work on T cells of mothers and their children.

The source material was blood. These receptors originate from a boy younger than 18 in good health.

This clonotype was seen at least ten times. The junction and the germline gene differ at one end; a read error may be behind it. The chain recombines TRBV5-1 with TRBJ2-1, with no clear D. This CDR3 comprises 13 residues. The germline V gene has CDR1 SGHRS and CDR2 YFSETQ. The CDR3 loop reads CASSSGLYNEQFF. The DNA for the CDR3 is TGTGCCAGCAGTTCCGGGCTCTACAATGAGCAGTTCTTC. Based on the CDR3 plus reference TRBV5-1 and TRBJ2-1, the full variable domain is KAGVTQTPRYLIKTRGQQVTLSCSPISGHRSVSWYQQTPGQGLQFLFEYFSETQRNKGNFPGRFSGRQFSNSRSEMNVSTLELGDSALYLCASSSGLYNEQFFGPGTRLTVL.

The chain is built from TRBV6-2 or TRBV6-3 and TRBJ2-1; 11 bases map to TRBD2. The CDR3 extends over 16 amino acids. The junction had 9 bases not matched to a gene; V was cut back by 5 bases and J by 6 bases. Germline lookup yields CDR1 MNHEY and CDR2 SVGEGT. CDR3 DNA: TGTGCCAGCAGTGCTATAGCGGGGGGGTCCCCCAATGAGCAGTTCTTC. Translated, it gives CASSAIAGGSPNEQFF.

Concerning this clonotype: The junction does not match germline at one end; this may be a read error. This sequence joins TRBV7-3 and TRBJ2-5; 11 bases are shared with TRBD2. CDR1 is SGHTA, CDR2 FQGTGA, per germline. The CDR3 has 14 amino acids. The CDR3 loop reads CASSFSGGANEQLF. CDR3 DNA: TGTGCCAGCAGCTTTAGCGGGGGGGCCAATGAGCAGCTCTTC.

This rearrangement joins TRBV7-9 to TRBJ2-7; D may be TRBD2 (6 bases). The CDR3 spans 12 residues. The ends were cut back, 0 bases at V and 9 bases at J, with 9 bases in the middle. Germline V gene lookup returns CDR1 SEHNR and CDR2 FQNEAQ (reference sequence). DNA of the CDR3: TGTGCCAGCAGCTTAGCGGAGCGGGTGCAGTACTTC. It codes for CASSLAERVQYF.

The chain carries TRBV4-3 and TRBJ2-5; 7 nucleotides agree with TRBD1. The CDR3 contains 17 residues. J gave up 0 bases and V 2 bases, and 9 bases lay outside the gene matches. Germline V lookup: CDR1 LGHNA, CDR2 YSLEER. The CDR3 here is CASSQTIQGPYQETQYF. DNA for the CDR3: TGCGCCAGCAGCCAAACCATACAGGGGCCGTACCAAGAGACCCAGTACTTC.

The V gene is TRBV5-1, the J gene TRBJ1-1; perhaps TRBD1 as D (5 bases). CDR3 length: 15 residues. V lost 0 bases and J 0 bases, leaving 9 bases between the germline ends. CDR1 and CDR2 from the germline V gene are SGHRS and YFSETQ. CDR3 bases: TGCGCCAGCAGCTTGGCGGCAGGGCTGAACACTGAAGCTTTCTTT. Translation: CASSLAAGLNTEAFF.

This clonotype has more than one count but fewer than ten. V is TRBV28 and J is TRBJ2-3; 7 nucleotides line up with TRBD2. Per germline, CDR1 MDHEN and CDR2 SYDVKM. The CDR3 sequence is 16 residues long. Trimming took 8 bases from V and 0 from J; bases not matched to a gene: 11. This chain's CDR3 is CASGRDYQSSTDTQYF. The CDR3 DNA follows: TGTGCCAGCGGCCGGGACTATCAATCTAGCACAGATACGCAGTATTTT.

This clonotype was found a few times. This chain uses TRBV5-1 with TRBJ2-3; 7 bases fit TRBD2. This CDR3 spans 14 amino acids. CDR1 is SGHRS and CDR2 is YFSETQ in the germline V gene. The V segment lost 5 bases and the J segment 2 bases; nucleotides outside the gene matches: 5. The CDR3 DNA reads TGCGCCAGCAGGTATCGGGGGGACACAGATACGCAGTATTTT. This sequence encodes CASRYRGDTDTQYF.

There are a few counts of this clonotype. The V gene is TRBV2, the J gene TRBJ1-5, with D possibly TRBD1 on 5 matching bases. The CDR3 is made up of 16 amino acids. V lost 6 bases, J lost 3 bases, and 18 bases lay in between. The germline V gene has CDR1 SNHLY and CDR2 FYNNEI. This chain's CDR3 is CASSQGTTATNQPQHF. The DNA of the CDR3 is TGTGCCAGCAGCCAAGGGACGACGGCCACCAATCAGCCCCAGCATTTT.

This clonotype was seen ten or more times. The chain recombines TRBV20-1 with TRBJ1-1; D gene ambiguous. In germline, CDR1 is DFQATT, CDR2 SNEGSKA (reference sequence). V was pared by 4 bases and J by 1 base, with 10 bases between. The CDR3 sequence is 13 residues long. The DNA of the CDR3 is TGCAGTGCTATTAAGGACGGGAACACTGAAGCTTTCTTT. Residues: CSAIKDGNTEAFF.

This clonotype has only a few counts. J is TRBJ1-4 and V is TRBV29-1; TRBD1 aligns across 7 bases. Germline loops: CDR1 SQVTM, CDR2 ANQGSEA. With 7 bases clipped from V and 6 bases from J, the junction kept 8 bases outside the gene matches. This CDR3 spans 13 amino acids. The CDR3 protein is CSALTGSHEKLFF. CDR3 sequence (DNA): TGCAGCGCCTTGACAGGGAGTCATGAAAAACTGTTTTTT. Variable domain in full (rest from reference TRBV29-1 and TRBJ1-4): SAVISQKPSRDICQRGTSLTIQCQVDSQVTMMFWYRQQPGQSLTLIATANQGSEATYESGFVIDKFPISRPNLTFSTLTVSNMSPEDSSIYLCSALTGSHEKLFFGSGTQLSVL.

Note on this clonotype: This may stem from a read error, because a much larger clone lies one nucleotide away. CDR3 in amino acids: CSVSFFVGQLKNVQYF. DNA of the CDR3: TGCAGCGTCTCCTTTTTTGTGGGACAGCTCAAAAACGTTCAGTACTTC. The genes are TRBV29-1 and TRBJ2-4; 7 bases align to TRBD1. CDR1 is SQVTM and CDR2 is ANQGSEA in the germline V gene. This CDR3 has 16 amino acids.

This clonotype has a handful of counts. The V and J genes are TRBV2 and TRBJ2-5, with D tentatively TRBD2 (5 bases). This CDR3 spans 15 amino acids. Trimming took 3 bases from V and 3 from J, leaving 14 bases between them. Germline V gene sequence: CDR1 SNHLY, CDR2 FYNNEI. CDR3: CASSDASPKEETQYF. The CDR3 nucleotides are TGTGCCAGCAGTGATGCTAGCCCCAAGGAAGAGACCCAGTACTTC.

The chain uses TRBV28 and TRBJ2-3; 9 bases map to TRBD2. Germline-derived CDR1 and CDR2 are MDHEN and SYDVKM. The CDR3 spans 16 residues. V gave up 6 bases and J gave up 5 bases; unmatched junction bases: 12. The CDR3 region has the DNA TGTGCCAGCAGCAGGAATAGCGGGGGTGGCAGAGATACGCAGTATTTT. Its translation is CASSRNSGGGRDTQYF.

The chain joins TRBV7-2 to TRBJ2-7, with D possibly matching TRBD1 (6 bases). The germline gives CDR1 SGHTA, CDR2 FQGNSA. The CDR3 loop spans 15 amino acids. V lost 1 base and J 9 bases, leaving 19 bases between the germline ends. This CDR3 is CASSLEGTPRASQYF. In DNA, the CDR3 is TGTGCCAGCAGCTTAGAGGGGACACCCCGGGCCTCGCAGTACTTC.

CDR3 nucleotides: TGCAGTGCTAGAGCTATAGCGGGAGGGTACAATGAGCAGTTCTTC. This gives the protein CSARAIAGGYNEQFF. This chain connects TRBV20-1 to TRBJ2-5; TRBD2 aligns across 11 bases. The J call may not be correct, given that the DNA end is closer to TRBJ2-1. From germline, CDR1 is DFQATT and CDR2 SNEGSKA (reference sequence). CDR3 size: 15 residues.

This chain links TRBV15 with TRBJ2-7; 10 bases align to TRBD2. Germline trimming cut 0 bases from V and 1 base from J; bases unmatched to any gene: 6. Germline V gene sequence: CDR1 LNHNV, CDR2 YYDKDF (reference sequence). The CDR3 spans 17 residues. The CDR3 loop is CATSRDFGLAASYEQYF. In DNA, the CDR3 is TGTGCCACCAGCAGAGATTTCGGACTAGCGGCTTCCTACGAGCAGTACTTC.

CDR3 coding DNA: TGCAGCGTTGGTCTAGCGGAGAACGATCCAGAGACCCAGTACTTC. Its protein is CSVGLAENDPETQYF. The chain links TRBV29-1 to TRBJ2-5, with 7 bases that match TRBD2. The CDR3 length is 15 residues. CDR1 and CDR2 (germline): SQVTM, ANQGSEA. The V gene end was trimmed by 4 bases and the J gene end by 4 bases; junction bases not matched to a gene: 12. Together with reference TRBV29-1 and TRBJ2-5, the CDR3 gives the full variable domain: SAVISQKPSRDICQRGTSLTIQCQVDSQVTMMFWYRQQPGQSLTLIATANQGSEATYESGFVIDKFPISRPNLTFSTLTVSNMSPEDSSIYLCSVGLAENDPETQYFGPGTRLLVL.

CDR3 amino acids: CASTVSRGTEAFF. Written as DNA, the CDR3 is TGTGCCAGCACTGTCAGCCGGGGCACTGAAGCTTTCTTT. This sequence joins TRBV6-1 and TRBJ1-1; no firm D call. Germline CDR1 and CDR2: MNHNS and SASEGT. Trimming removed 7 bases at V and 4 bases at J, with 13 bases between. The CDR3 is 13 amino acids.

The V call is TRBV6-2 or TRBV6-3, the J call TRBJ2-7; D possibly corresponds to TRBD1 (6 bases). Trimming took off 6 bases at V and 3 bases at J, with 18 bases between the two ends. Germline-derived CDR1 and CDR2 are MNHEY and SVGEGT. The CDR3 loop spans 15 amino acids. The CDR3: CASSGSGTSNYEQYF. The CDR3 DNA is TGTGCCAGCAGCGGTTCCGGGACAAGTAACTACGAGCAGTACTTC.

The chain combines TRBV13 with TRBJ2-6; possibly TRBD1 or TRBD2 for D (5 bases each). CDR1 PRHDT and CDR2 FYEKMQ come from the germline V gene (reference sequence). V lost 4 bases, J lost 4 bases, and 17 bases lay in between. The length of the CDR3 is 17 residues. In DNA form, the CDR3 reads TGTGCCAGCAGCTCCGGGGACCGGGGCGGCGGGGCCAACGTCCTGACTTTC. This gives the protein CASSSGDRGGGANVLTF. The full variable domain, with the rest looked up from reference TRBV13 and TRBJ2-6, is AAGVIQSPRHLIKEKRETATLKCYPIPRHDTVYWYQQGPGQDPQFLISFYEKMQSDKGSIPDRFSAQQFSDYHSELNMSSLELGDSALYFCASSSGDRGGGANVLTFGAGSRLTVL.

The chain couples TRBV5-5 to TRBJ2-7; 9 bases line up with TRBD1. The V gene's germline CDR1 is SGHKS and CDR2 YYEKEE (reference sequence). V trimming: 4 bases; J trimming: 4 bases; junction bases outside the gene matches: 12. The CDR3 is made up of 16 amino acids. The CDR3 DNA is TGTGCCAGCAGCGTTCCGGGACAGGGCAGTTTTTACGAGCAGTACTTC. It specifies CASSVPGQGSFYEQYF. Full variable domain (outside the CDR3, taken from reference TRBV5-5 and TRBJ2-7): DAGVTQSPTHLIKTRGQQVTLRCSPISGHKSVSWYQQVLGQGPQFIFQYYEKEERGRGNFPDRFSARQFPNYSSELNVNALLLGDSALYLCASSVPGQGSFYEQYFGPGTRLTVT.

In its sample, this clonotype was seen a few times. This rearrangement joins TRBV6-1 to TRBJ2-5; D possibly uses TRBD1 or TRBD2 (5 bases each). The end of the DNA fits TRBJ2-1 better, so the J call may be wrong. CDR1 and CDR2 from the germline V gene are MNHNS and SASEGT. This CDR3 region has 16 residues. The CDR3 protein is CASSPWVGDYNNEQFF. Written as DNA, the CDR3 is TGTGCCAGCAGTCCCTGGGTGGGGGATTACAACAATGAGCAGTTCTTC.

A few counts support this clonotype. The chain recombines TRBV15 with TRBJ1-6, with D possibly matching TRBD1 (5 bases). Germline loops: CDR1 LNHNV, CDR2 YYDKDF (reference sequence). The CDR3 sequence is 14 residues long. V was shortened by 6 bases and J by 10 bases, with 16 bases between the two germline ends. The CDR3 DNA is TGTGCCACCAGACGCGCCTACCCAGGGTCACCCCTCCACTTT. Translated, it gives CATRRAYPGSPLHF.